A single sample gave rise to the 6 T cell receptor beta chains below, sequenced in a study of cytomegalovirus exposure and HLA in healthy donors. The study ran its PCR with 60 Vbeta and 13 Jbeta primers. The repertoire was sequenced with immunoSEQ multiplex PCR; TCRdb's copy has only in-frame clones and lacks some. The sample includes about 150,000 clones, about four fifths of them seen just once. The sample consisted of PBMCs. These receptors came from a male donor in good health and CMV-seronegative.

The chain uses TRBV20-1 and TRBJ2-1; TRBD2 agrees at 9 bases. The CDR3 spans 11 residues. V dropped 7 bases and J dropped 9; count of bases not matched to a gene: 4. Germline V lookup: CDR1 DFQATT, CDR2 SNEGSKA (reference sequence). The CDR3 DNA reads as TGCAGTGTTAAAGCGGGGGGTGAGCAGTTCTTC. Translating gives CSVKAGGEQFF.

The V and J genes are TRBV29-1 and TRBJ1-3; 8 nucleotides match TRBD1. The CDR3 totals 12 residues. Germline CDR1 is SQVTM and CDR2 is ANQGSEA. J was trimmed by 6 bases and V by 4 bases; bases with no gene match: 2. DNA for the CDR3: TGCAGCGTTGTGACAGGGGTAAACACCATATATTTT. Protein product: CSVVTGVNTIYF.

The chain combines TRBV11-3 with TRBJ1-2; no firm D call. The CDR3 is 14 amino acids. V lost 1 base to trimming and J lost 4 bases, with 10 bases between them. The germline V gene has CDR1 SGHNT and CDR2 YENEEA. The CDR3 nucleotides read TGTGCCAGCAGCTTAGGAGACTCATCCTATGGCTACACCTTC. Amino acids: CASSLGDSSYGYTF.

J is TRBJ2-3 and V is TRBV4-3; 8 nucleotides match TRBD2. This CDR3 is 16 amino acids long. V lost 0 bases and J lost 1; bases outside the gene matches: 3. CDR1 is LGHNA, CDR2 YSLEER, per germline. This chain's CDR3 is CASSQESGLGTDTQYF. The CDR3 DNA follows: TGCGCCAGCAGCCAAGAGTCGGGACTAGGCACAGATACGCAGTATTTT.

This clone has a single count. The rearrangement joins TRBV18 to TRBJ1-4; 12 bases agree with TRBD1. The CDR3 length is 19 residues. Germline V gives CDR1 KGHSH, CDR2 LQKENI. J lost 1 base, V lost 5 bases, and 11 bases had no gene match. In DNA, the CDR3 is TGTGCCAGCTCATCCCGGGACAGGGGGCTAAAAGGAACTAATGAAAAACTGTTTTTT. Translated, it gives CASSSRDRGLKGTNEKLFF.

In its sample, this clone was seen a few times. The chain carries TRBV7-9 and TRBJ2-7; D unclear. Trimming shortened V by 2 bases and J by 0 bases, and 8 bases separated the two germline ends. Germline V gives CDR1 SEHNR, CDR2 FQNEAQ (reference sequence). The CDR3 runs 14 residues. CDR3 in amino acids: CASSLRVSSYEQYF. The CDR3 bases are TGTGCCAGCAGCTTACGGGTGAGCTCCTACGAGCAGTACTTC.